What follows are 28 T cell receptor beta chains derived from one specimen sequenced in a study of T cell changes during pregnancy in multiple sclerosis. Assay: immunoSEQ multiplex PCR; the TCRdb copy retains only in-frame clones and omits some. The table includes about 59,000 clones, 92% detected once. The source material was peripheral blood, sampled in the third trimester of pregnancy. The receptors originated from a female donor in good health, enrolled as a control in a pregnancy study.

The chain combines TRBV7-2 with TRBJ2-7; 9 bases are shared with TRBD1. The CDR3 has 19 amino acids. With V trimmed by 4 bases and J by 0 bases, 16 bases remained unmatched. Germline V CDR1 and CDR2: SGHTA, FQGNSA. CDR3 sequence (DNA): TGTGCCAGCAGCTCCCTGGGACAGGGTGGTCTATCTCGCTCCTACGAGCAGTACTTC. It is translated as CASSSLGQGGLSRSYEQYF.

This chain connects TRBV5-6 to TRBJ2-7; D uncertain. Trimming stripped 0 bases from V and 7 bases from J, with 8 bases between. The CDR3 spans 12 residues. Germline-derived CDR1 and CDR2 are SGHDT and YYEEEE. This chain's CDR3 is CASSLAVGEQYF. The CDR3 nucleotides read TGTGCCAGCAGCTTGGCGGTCGGGGAGCAGTACTTC.

This chain joins TRBV2 and TRBJ1-6; TRBD1 agrees at 8 bases. With 0 bases clipped from V and 8 bases from J, the junction kept 3 bases outside the gene matches. Germline-derived CDR1 and CDR2 are SNHLY and FYNNEI. This CDR3 contains 15 residues. The CDR3: CASSEADRAYSPLHF. The CDR3 nucleotides are TGTGCCAGCAGTGAAGCGGACAGGGCTTATTCACCCCTCCACTTT.

In nucleotides, the CDR3 is TGTGCCAGTAGGACAGGGCACTATGGCTACACCTTC. Protein sequence: CASRTGHYGYTF. The V gene is TRBV19, the J gene TRBJ1-2; 7 bases align to TRBD1. The CDR3 covers 12 residues. The V segment lost 6 bases and the J segment 3 bases; nucleotides outside the gene matches: 1. CDR1 is LNHDA, CDR2 SQIVND, per germline (reference sequence).

This clone was observed a single time. V and J are TRBV11-2 and TRBJ1-2; TRBD1 matches 9 bases. There are 16 residues in the CDR3. The ends lost 0 bases at V and 7 bases at J; junction bases unmatched: 9. Germline lookup yields CDR1 SGHAT and CDR2 FQNNGV. The CDR3 sequence: CASSLDGDRATFGYTF. The CDR3 nucleotides are TGTGCCAGCAGCTTAGATGGGGACAGGGCCACATTTGGCTACACCTTC.

The chain joins TRBV6-5 to TRBJ1-2, with 9 bases lining up with TRBD1. Trimming took 6 bases from V and 7 from J; bases not matched to a gene: 3. The CDR3 contains 12 residues. The V gene's germline CDR1 is MNHEY and CDR2 SVGAGI. CDR3 residues: CASRGTGRGYTF. CDR3 in DNA: TGTGCCAGCAGGGGGACAGGGCGTGGCTACACCTTC.

The gene calls are TRBV5-7 and TRBJ1-5; D gene uncertain. TRBV5-7 carries the ORF label, with uncertain function. The V gene lost 0 bases and the J gene lost 4 bases, with 8 bases spanning the gap. The CDR3 extends over 14 amino acids. In DNA, the CDR3 is TGTGCCAGCAGCTTGGAAAGGGAGAATCAGCCCCAGCATTTT. Translated, it gives CASSLERENQPQHF.

This chain links TRBV7-8 with TRBJ1-6; 10 bases map to TRBD1. Germline CDR1 is SGHVS and CDR2 is FQNEAQ. Trimming at V came to 3 bases and at J to 7 bases, leaving 6 bases not matched to a gene. CDR3 length: 16 residues. The CDR3 DNA is TGTGCCAGCAGCTTGAGGGGGGACAGGGGAAATTCACCCCTCCACTTT. Amino acid sequence: CASSLRGDRGNSPLHF.

The gene calls are TRBV18 and TRBJ2-7, with TRBD1 identical over 12 bases. In germline, CDR1 is KGHSH, CDR2 LQKENI. V lost 3 bases, J lost 5 bases, and 11 bases stayed unmatched. The CDR3 covers 17 residues. CDR3 nucleotides: TGTGCCAGCTCACCGGGATCAACCGGGACAGGGGGCCACGAGCAGTACTTC. Amino acid sequence: CASSPGSTGTGGHEQYF.

The chain employs TRBV21-1 and TRBJ2-2; the D segment call TRBD2 is taken from the table without a DNA check. TRBV21-1 is listed as a pseudogene. This CDR3 region has 19 residues. The CDR3 region is CASSTHPSGSVTGTGELFF. The CDR3 DNA is TGTGCCAGCAGCACTCATCCAAGCGGGAGCGTAACTGGGACCGGGGAGCTGTTTTTT.

CDR3 protein: CAISEEGSPSNQPQHF. For the CDR3, the DNA is TGTGCCATCAGTGAGGAGGGCAGCCCTAGCAATCAGCCCCAGCATTTT. The chain recombines TRBV10-3 with TRBJ1-5; D not certain. In germline, CDR1 is ENHRY, CDR2 SYGVKD. The CDR3 is made up of 16 amino acids. V lost 2 bases to trimming and J lost 0 bases, with 11 bases between them.

V is TRBV19 and J is TRBJ1-5; D is undetermined. Germline-derived CDR1 and CDR2 are LNHDA and SQIVND (reference sequence). V lost 3 bases to trimming and J lost 7 bases, with 16 bases between them. The CDR3 covers 15 residues. CDR3 DNA sequence: TGTGCCAGTAGTATCGTGGCGGATCCCGGCCAGCCCCAGCATTTT. Amino acid sequence: CASSIVADPGQPQHF.

This sequence joins TRBV7-2 and TRBJ2-7; weak D call: TRBD2 (5 bases). This CDR3 contains 13 residues. V dropped 7 bases and J dropped 6 bases, with 16 bases sitting between them. Germline lookup yields CDR1 SGHTA and CDR2 FQGNSA. In DNA, the CDR3 is TGTGCCAGCACCTCAAGTGGACGGGGCGAGCAGTACTTC. It is translated as CASTSSGRGEQYF.

The gene calls are TRBV7-8 and TRBJ2-3; D is perhaps TRBD2 (6 bases). Germline values: CDR1 SGHVS, CDR2 FQNEAQ. V lost 2 bases, J lost 0 bases, and 9 bases lay in between. This CDR3 contains 15 residues. The DNA for the CDR3 is TGTGCCAGCAGCTTACCGGGACTTAGCACAGATACGCAGTATTTT. It codes for CASSLPGLSTDTQYF.

The V gene is TRBV6-6, the J gene TRBJ1-2; D ambiguous. Germline loops: CDR1 MNHNY, CDR2 SVGAGI (reference sequence). CDR3 length: 15 residues. V was trimmed by 2 bases and J by 4 bases, leaving 14 bases between them. The CDR3 region is CASSYDPAQIYGYTF. Here the CDR3 DNA reads TGTGCCAGCAGTTACGATCCCGCACAGATCTATGGCTACACCTTC.

This clone was counted a few times. The chain uses TRBV4-2 and TRBJ1-3; 10 nucleotides agree with TRBD1. The CDR3 contains 16 residues. V dropped 4 bases and J dropped 2; count of bases not matched to a gene: 5. CDR1 is LGHNA and CDR2 is YNFKEQ in the germline V gene. The CDR3: CASSLGQGEAGNTIYF. The CDR3, as DNA: TGTGCCAGCAGCCTAGGACAGGGGGAGGCTGGAAACACCATATATTTT.

The chain links TRBV2 to TRBJ1-5, with a tentative D call TRBD1 (5 bases). Trimming shortened V by 5 bases and J by 5 bases, and 10 bases separated the two germline ends. The CDR3 has 13 amino acids. Germline assignment: CDR1 SNHLY and CDR2 FYNNEI. CDR3 in amino acids: CASSWGGDQPQHF. In DNA, the CDR3 is TGTGCCAGCAGTTGGGGAGGGGATCAGCCCCAGCATTTT.

The CDR3 nucleotides are TGTGCCAGCAGCTTGGCTTTGGGACACTCGAACACTGAAGCTTTCTTT. Its protein product is CASSLALGHSNTEAFF. The chain links TRBV5-4 to TRBJ1-1, with D tentatively TRBD1 (6 bases). Trimming pared 0 bases from V and 1 base from J, leaving 13 bases between. The CDR3 totals 16 residues. Germline-derived CDR1 and CDR2 are SGHNT and YYREEE (reference sequence).

This chain connects TRBV10-2 to TRBJ2-3; 8 bases agree with TRBD1. The germline V gene has CDR1 WSHSY and CDR2 SAAADI. There are 13 residues in the CDR3. Trimming removed 3 bases from V and 4 bases from J; junction bases left unmatched: 0. The CDR3 reads CASSEQGADTQYF. The CDR3 DNA sequence: TGCGCCAGCAGTGAACAGGGGGCAGATACGCAGTATTTT.

The rearrangement links TRBV5-6 to TRBJ1-2; perhaps TRBD1 as D (5 bases). CDR1 and CDR2 from the germline V gene are SGHDT and YYEEEE. Trimming stripped 0 bases from V and 4 bases from J, with 13 bases between. The CDR3 runs to 15 residues. CDR3 DNA: TGTGCCAGCAGCTTGGGGCAGGGAGGAATCTATGGCTACACCTTC. The encoded protein is CASSLGQGGIYGYTF.

This chain connects TRBV12-5 to TRBJ1-1; D possibly corresponds to TRBD1 (5 bases). V was pared by 2 bases and J by 11 bases, with 9 bases between. The CDR3 is 11 amino acids. The germline CDR1 and CDR2 sequences are LGHNT and FRNRAP. Here the CDR3 reads CASGLSGRAFF. The CDR3 DNA reads TGTGCTAGTGGTTTGTCAGGGCGCGCTTTCTTT.

This clone was picked up one time. The chain joins TRBV4-1 to TRBJ2-3; tentative D call: TRBD2 (6 bases). The CDR3 is made up of 16 amino acids. The ends were cut back, 0 bases at V and 2 bases at J, with 12 bases in the middle. In germline, CDR1 is MGHRA, CDR2 YSYEKL. The CDR3 DNA sequence: TGCGCCAGCAGCCAAGATAGCACGGGACTCACAGATACGCAGTATTTT. This translates into CASSQDSTGLTDTQYF.

The V and J genes are TRBV6-1 and TRBJ2-6; D perhaps matches TRBD1 (5 bases). The ends were cut back, 7 bases at V and 1 base at J, with 11 bases in the middle. The germline V gene has CDR1 MNHNS and CDR2 SASEGT. This CDR3 comprises 15 residues. CDR3 sequence reads: CASTEQASGANVLTF. In nucleotides, the CDR3 is TGTGCCAGCACCGAACAGGCGTCTGGGGCCAACGTCCTGACTTTC.

V usage is TRBV9 and J usage is TRBJ2-7, with D perhaps matching TRBD2 (6 bases). This CDR3 spans 15 amino acids. Germline V lookup: CDR1 SGDLS, CDR2 YYNGEE. The V end lost 0 bases, the J end lost 3 bases, and 13 bases lay between the germline ends. Here the CDR3 reads CASSVGAGSNYEQYF. CDR3 DNA: TGTGCCAGCAGCGTAGGCGCCGGGAGTAACTACGAGCAGTACTTC.

V and J are TRBV19 and TRBJ1-2, with D unresolved. The CDR3 spans 13 residues. Germline values: CDR1 LNHDA, CDR2 SQIVND (reference sequence). V was shortened by 4 bases and J by 4 bases, with 10 bases between the two germline ends. The CDR3: CASSNGGSYGYTF. The CDR3 nucleotides are TGTGCCAGTAGTAATGGCGGCTCCTATGGCTACACCTTC.

The chain links TRBV5-7 to TRBJ2-1, with TRBD1 matching 7 bases. TRBV5-7 is flagged as an ORF with uncertain function. CDR3 length: 17 amino acids. Trimming took 1 base from V and 1 from J; bases not matched to a gene: 8. The CDR3 spells CASSLYTGAGSYNEQFF. CDR3 nucleotides: TGTGCCAGCAGCTTGTACACAGGGGCTGGTTCCTACAATGAGCAGTTCTTC.

CDR3 bases: TGTGCCAGCAGTGAATCGGAGTCCTTCTCTGGAAACACCATATATTTT. Its translation is CASSESESFSGNTIYF. The V and J genes are TRBV25-1 and TRBJ1-3; D is uncertain. Germline V gives CDR1 MGHDK, CDR2 SYGVNS. V was cut by 1 base and J by 0 bases, with 10 bases left in between. CDR3 length equals 16 residues.

J is TRBJ1-5 and V is TRBV2; D is unclear. This CDR3 comprises 14 residues. The germline gives CDR1 SNHLY, CDR2 FYNNEI. V was pared by 8 bases and J by 0 bases, with 11 bases between. CDR3: CASRRENSNQPQHF. CDR3 DNA: TGTGCCAGCCGGAGGGAGAATAGCAATCAGCCCCAGCATTTT.